This TCR beta chain was recovered during a study of early T cells in non-severe SARS-CoV-2 infection. Turning to the study itself: From unsorted whole blood, bulk RNA was sequenced, and the chains remained unpaired.

Whole-study findings and limits: There was a bias toward anti-spike CD8 responses in VDJdb matching, which missed private and CD4 specificities.

From germline, CDR1 is SGHKS and CDR2 YYEKEE (reference sequence). This CDR3 contains 15 residues. V dropped 4 bases and J dropped 3; count of bases not matched to a gene: 6. Unique molecular identifiers were affixed to single, distinct cDNA molecules. TCRdb reprocessed the 5' RACE reads with MiXCR, giving one entry per CDR3 protein. Of 50,000 to 60,000 distinct CDR3 sequences detected, more than 7% appear once; the ten largest clones hold roughly 3.5%. To note about this clonotype: The antigen is unknown.

The chain links TRBV5-5 to TRBJ1-5; 8 bases match TRBD1. This clonotype was obtained from an adult who was a healthcare worker with PCR-confirmed SARS-CoV-2 infection or an uninfected control (not recorded which). The sample was whole blood. The CDR3 loop reads CASSKQGASNQPQHF. CDR3 DNA sequence: TGTGCCAGCAGCAAGCAGGGGGCTTCCAATCAGCCCCAGCATTTT.